The rows below give T cell receptor beta chains drawn from one sample of a study of regulatory T cells in long-lasting Graves disease. MiXCR, applied by TCRdb to the multiplex PCR reads, yields one record per CDR3 protein. The sample lists about 440,000 distinct CDR3 sequences; about 15% were seen once. These data also formed part of another study, on T cells in Graves' hyperthyroidism and ophthalmopathy.

This sample comprised peripheral blood mononuclear cells (PBMCs), obtained at new diagnosis, from a patient treated with antithyroid drugs. The receptors derive from a woman aged 25 to 39 with Graves disease. CDR3s leave out the opening cysteine and the closing phenylalanine or tryptophan. A D gene is named only where the DNA matches it firmly.

TRBV13 | 13 | - | ASSLVGNSYNEQF
TRBV4-2 | 13 | TRBD1 | ASSQAGGRNSPLH
TRBV2 | 12 | - | ASSEEGSSYEQY
TRBV4-1 | 15 | TRBD2 | ASSQELAGVRSDTQY
TRBV6-5 | 9 | - | ASSYGVTQF
TRBV7-3 | 13 | TRBD2 | ASQLAGGPMDTQY
TRBV6-2/TRBV6-3 | 16 | - | ASSYWGPKSPYQETQY
TRBV28 | 15 | TRBD1 | ASSFYQGAFRWTEAF
TRBV18 | 12 | - | ASSPGTGYQPQH
TRBV29-1 | 10 | - | SVGSVAYEQY
TRBV5-1 | 14 | TRBD2 | ASSLGDYAYTGELF
TRBV7-9 | 13 | - | ASSLMTTNTGELF
TRBV5-6 | 11 | TRBD1 | ASEDRAMTEAF
TRBV30 | 14 | TRBD2 | AWTVWRGSSYNEQF
TRBV20-1 | 13 | - | SARSDSGSTDTQY
TRBV7-2 | 13 | - | ASSLGLGAPSEQY
TRBV7-9 | 15 | TRBD1 | ASSPRTGGLNTGELF